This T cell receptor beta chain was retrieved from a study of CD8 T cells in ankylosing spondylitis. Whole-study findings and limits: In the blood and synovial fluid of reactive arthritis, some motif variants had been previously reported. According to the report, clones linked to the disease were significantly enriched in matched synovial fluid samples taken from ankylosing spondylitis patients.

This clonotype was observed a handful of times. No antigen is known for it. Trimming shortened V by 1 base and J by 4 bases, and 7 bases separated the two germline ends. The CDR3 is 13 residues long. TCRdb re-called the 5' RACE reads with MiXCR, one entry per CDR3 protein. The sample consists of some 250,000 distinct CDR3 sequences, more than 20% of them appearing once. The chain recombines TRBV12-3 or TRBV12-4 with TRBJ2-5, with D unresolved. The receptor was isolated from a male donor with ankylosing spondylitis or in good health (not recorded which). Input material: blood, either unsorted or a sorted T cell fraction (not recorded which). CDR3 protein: CASSLGISETQYF. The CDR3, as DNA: TGTGCCAGCAGTTTAGGAATTTCAGAGACCCAGTACTTC.